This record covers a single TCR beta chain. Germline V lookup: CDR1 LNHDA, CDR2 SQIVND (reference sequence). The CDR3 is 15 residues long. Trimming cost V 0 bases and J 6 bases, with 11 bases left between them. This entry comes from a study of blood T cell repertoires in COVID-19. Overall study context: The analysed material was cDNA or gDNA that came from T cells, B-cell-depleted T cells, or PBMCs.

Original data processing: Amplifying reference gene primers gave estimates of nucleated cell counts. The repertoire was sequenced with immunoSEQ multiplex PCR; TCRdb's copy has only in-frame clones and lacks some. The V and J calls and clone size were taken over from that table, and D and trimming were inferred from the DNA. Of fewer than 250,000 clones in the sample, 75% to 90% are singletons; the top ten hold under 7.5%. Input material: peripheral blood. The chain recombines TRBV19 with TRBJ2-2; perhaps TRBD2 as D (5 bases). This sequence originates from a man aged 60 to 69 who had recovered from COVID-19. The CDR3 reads CASSIDPGWAGELFF. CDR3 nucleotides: TGTGCCAGTAGTATAGATCCGGGGTGGGCCGGGGAGCTGTTTTTT.